A single sample is the source of the 27 T cell receptor beta chains below, sequenced in a study of blood T cell repertoires in COVID-19. Profiled with immunoSEQ multiplex PCR; TCRdb holds only in-frame clones, not every one. Found here are over 200,000 clones, 65% to 90% of them singletons; the top ten hold more than 5.5%. Source material: peripheral blood. Every receptor here comes from an elderly man with acute or convalescent COVID-19.

The chain combines TRBV18 with TRBJ2-1; TRBD2 aligns across 9 bases. Losses at the gene ends were 1 base for V and 7 bases for J; bases not matched to a gene: 5. The germline V gene has CDR1 KGHSH and CDR2 LQKENI. The CDR3 extends over 15 amino acids. Here the CDR3 reads CASSPLAGDWNEQFF. CDR3 sequence (DNA): TGTGCCAGCTCACCACTAGCGGGAGATTGGAATGAGCAGTTCTTC.

V is TRBV5-1 and J is TRBJ2-5; 11 bases line up with TRBD2. Germline V gives CDR1 SGHRS, CDR2 YFSETQ. CDR3 length: 15 residues. V trimming: 4 bases; J trimming: 2 bases; junction bases outside the gene matches: 4. The CDR3, as DNA: TGCGCCAGCAGCATAGGGACTAGCGGACAAGAGACCCAGTACTTC. This codes for CASSIGTSGQETQYF.

V gene TRBV6-5 combines with J gene TRBJ1-1, with D perhaps matching TRBD1 (6 bases). V gave up 5 bases and J gave up 7 bases, with 20 bases separating them. The CDR3 consists of 15 residues. Germline-derived CDR1 and CDR2 are MNHEY and SVGAGI. The CDR3 loop reads CASSPEDSRRGEAFF. CDR3 in DNA: TGTGCCAGCAGTCCAGAGGACAGCCGGCGAGGTGAAGCTTTCTTT.

This rearrangement joins TRBV19 to TRBJ1-2; no definite D call. CDR1 LNHDA and CDR2 SQIVND come from the germline V gene (reference sequence). This CDR3 has 12 residues. V lost 3 bases, J lost 4 bases, and 6 bases lay in between. The CDR3 loop is CASSMPGYGYTF. The CDR3 DNA follows: TGTGCCAGTAGTATGCCCGGCTATGGCTACACCTTC.

The CDR3 protein is CASSQELARAGANVLTF. In nucleotides, the CDR3 is TGTGCCAGCAGCCAAGAGTTAGCCCGGGCTGGGGCCAACGTCCTGACTTTC. This chain connects TRBV3-1 (or the pseudogene TRBV3-2) to TRBJ2-6; D is undetermined. The CDR3 contains 17 residues. Per germline, CDR1 LGHDT and CDR2 YNNKEL (reference sequence). The V end was cut by 0 bases, the J end by 2 bases, with 11 bases between.

This chain joins TRBV6-5 and TRBJ1-2, with 7 bases aligning to TRBD1. Trimming removed 0 bases from V and 5 bases from J; junction bases left unmatched: 3. This CDR3 is built from 14 residues. The V gene's germline CDR1 is MNHEY and CDR2 SVGAGI. Here the CDR3 reads CASSYSRQGYGYTF. For the CDR3, the DNA is TGTGCCAGCAGTTACTCAAGACAGGGATATGGCTACACCTTC.

CDR3 protein: CASSQTGVTEAFF. CDR3 bases: TGTGCCAGCAGCCAAACGGGGGTCACTGAAGCTTTCTTT. V and J are TRBV14 and TRBJ1-1; D may be TRBD1 (5 bases). The CDR3 is made up of 13 amino acids. Germline lookup yields CDR1 SGHDN and CDR2 FVKESK. With 2 bases removed from V and 4 bases from J, the gap between germline ends came to 8 bases. Looking up the rest from reference TRBV14 and TRBJ1-1 gives the full variable domain: EAGVTQFPSHSVIEKGQTVTLRCDPISGHDNLYWYRRVMGKEIKFLLHFVKESKQDESGMPNNRFLAERTGGTYSTLKVQPAELEDSGVYFCASSQTGVTEAFFGQGTRLTVV.

In its sample, this clone was seen a few times. The DNA of the CDR3 is TGTGCCAGCAGCCCTAGGACAGGGAATTCACCCCTCCACTTT. Its translation is CASSPRTGNSPLHF. The V gene is TRBV14, the J gene TRBJ1-6; 8 nucleotides match TRBD1. Germline V CDR1 and CDR2: SGHDN, FVKESK. J gave up 7 bases and V 4 bases, and 3 bases lay outside the gene matches. The length of the CDR3 is 14 residues.

The J gene is TRBJ2-6, the V gene TRBV18, with D maybe TRBD1 (6 bases). V gave up 4 bases and J gave up 2 bases, with 9 bases separating them. CDR3 length: 15 amino acids. Germline V lookup: CDR1 KGHSH, CDR2 LQKENI. The CDR3 loop is CASSLKGAGANVLTF. CDR3 in DNA: TGTGCCAGCTCACTAAAGGGGGCTGGGGCCAACGTCCTGACTTTC.

V gene TRBV6-5 combines with J gene TRBJ2-5; TRBD2 matches 11 bases. The V gene end was trimmed by 7 bases and the J gene end by 2 bases; junction bases not matched to a gene: 6. This CDR3 has 15 residues. Germline V gives CDR1 MNHEY, CDR2 SVGAGI. The CDR3 loop reads CASTDGTSGQETQYF. DNA of the CDR3: TGTGCCAGCACCGACGGGACTAGCGGACAAGAGACCCAGTACTTC.

The rearrangement links TRBV7-6 to TRBJ2-1, with TRBD2 matching 7 bases. Per the germline V gene, CDR1 is SGHVS and CDR2 is FNYEAQ. The trim removed 5 bases at V and 8 bases at J, leaving 15 bases unmatched. The CDR3 is made up of 16 amino acids. The CDR3 sequence: CASSQAGGRRVHEQFF. The CDR3 coding sequence is TGTGCCAGCAGCCAAGCTGGCGGGAGAAGAGTCCATGAGCAGTTCTTC.

V usage is TRBV9 and J usage is TRBJ2-2; 15 bases agree with TRBD2. The CDR3 is 19 residues long. From germline, CDR1 is SGDLS and CDR2 YYNGEE. J lost 4 bases, V lost 1 base, and 8 bases had no gene match. In DNA, the CDR3 is TGTGCCAGCAGCGTAACGGGACTAGCGGGAGGTCGGGGCACCGGGGAGCTGTTTTTT. Its protein is CASSVTGLAGGRGTGELFF.

The V and J genes are TRBV6-5 and TRBJ1-4, with a tentative D call TRBD1 (5 bases). This CDR3 contains 13 residues. Trimming pared 10 bases from V and 5 bases from J, leaving 14 bases between. Germline V CDR1 and CDR2: MNHEY, SVGAGI. This CDR3 reads CATIRGGNEKLFF. CDR3 in DNA: TGTGCCACAATTCGGGGGGGGAATGAAAAACTGTTTTTT.

The V and J genes are TRBV18 and TRBJ2-1; 7 positions agree with TRBD1. V was clipped by 3 bases and J by 6 bases; unmatched bases: 14. CDR3 size: 17 residues. The germline V gene has CDR1 KGHSH and CDR2 LQKENI. In nucleotides, the CDR3 is TGTGCCAGCTCACCGCGACCGGGACAGCGCCGAGGCAATGAGCAGTTCTTC. Translating it yields CASSPRPGQRRGNEQFF.

V gene TRBV12-3 or TRBV12-4 combines with J gene TRBJ1-2, with D perhaps matching TRBD1 (6 bases). The CDR3 runs to 11 residues. Trimming took 8 bases from V and 3 from J, leaving 7 bases between them. In nucleotides, the CDR3 is TGTGCCAGCGGGACATACTATGGCTACACCTTC. Its protein product is CASGTYYGYTF.

The rearrangement joins TRBV5-1 to TRBJ1-4; D is unresolved. Trimming took 0 bases from V and 5 from J, leaving 11 bases between them. This CDR3 is 15 amino acids long. Per the germline V gene, CDR1 is SGHRS and CDR2 is YFSETQ. For the CDR3, the DNA is TGCGCCAGCAGCTTGGTTCCCTCACTCAATGAAAAACTGTTTTTT. Its protein product is CASSLVPSLNEKLFF.

V usage is TRBV5-4 and J usage is TRBJ2-5, with a possible D match to TRBD1 (6 bases). CDR1 and CDR2 (germline): SGHNT, YYREEE (reference sequence). The length of the CDR3 is 14 residues. V lost 7 bases to trimming and J lost 4 bases, with 17 bases between them. In DNA, the CDR3 is TGTGCCAGCTCCAGGGGCGCCAGTTTAGAGACCCAGTACTTC. As protein: CASSRGASLETQYF.

The genes are TRBV19 and TRBJ1-5; 10 bases line up with TRBD1. V was pared by 3 bases and J by 2 bases, with 4 bases of the junction left unmatched. The germline V gene has CDR1 LNHDA and CDR2 SQIVND (reference sequence). The CDR3 is 16 amino acids. The CDR3 DNA is TGTGCCAGTAGTATCCTGGGGACAGGGGGCAATCAGCCCCAGCATTTT. Amino acid sequence: CASSILGTGGNQPQHF.

The chain carries TRBV2 and TRBJ1-3, with 7 bases that match TRBD1. The CDR3 spans 16 residues. Germline assignment: CDR1 SNHLY and CDR2 FYNNEI. V lost 3 bases to trimming and J lost 0 bases; unmatched junction nucleotides: 5. This chain's CDR3 is CASSERDSGSGNTIYF. The CDR3 DNA sequence: TGTGCCAGCAGTGAGAGGGACAGCGGCTCTGGAAACACCATATATTTT.

The gene calls are TRBV5-8 and TRBJ1-4, with 10 bases fitting TRBD1. V dropped 4 bases and J dropped 1; count of bases not matched to a gene: 4. The germline gives CDR1 SGHTS, CDR2 YDEGEE. This CDR3 has 16 residues. CDR3 sequence reads: CASSVGQGVTNEKLFF. Written as DNA, the CDR3 is TGTGCCAGCAGCGTTGGACAGGGGGTAACTAATGAAAAACTGTTTTTT.

This sequence joins TRBV3-1 (or the pseudogene TRBV3-2) and TRBJ2-5; 9 bases map to TRBD2. V lost 3 bases, J lost 4 bases, and 3 bases stayed unmatched. This CDR3 has 14 residues. CDR1 LGHDT and CDR2 YNNKEL come from the germline V gene (reference sequence). Here the CDR3 reads CASSQGLARETQYF. The CDR3 nucleotides are TGTGCCAGCAGCCAGGGACTAGCAAGAGAGACCCAGTACTTC.

The genes are TRBV7-8 and TRBJ1-6; D is undetermined. Germline V gene data show CDR1 as SGHVS and CDR2 as FQNEAQ. The V end lost 1 base, the J end lost 0 bases, and 19 bases lay between the germline ends. This CDR3 is built from 20 residues. This chain's CDR3 is CASSLDARQRLSSYNSPLHF. The CDR3 DNA reads TGTGCCAGCAGCTTAGATGCTCGGCAGCGGTTAAGCTCCTATAATTCACCCCTCCACTTT.

This clone was seen more than once but under ten times. This chain uses TRBV29-1 with TRBJ2-2; TRBD1 might be the D (5 bases). The CDR3 consists of 12 residues. Trimming left V 6 bases short and J 2 bases short, with 7 bases between. The germline gives CDR1 SQVTM, CDR2 ANQGSEA. CDR3 bases: TGCAGCGTCCAGGGAAACACCGGGGAGCTGTTTTTT. This codes for CSVQGNTGELFF.

The chain links TRBV2 to TRBJ1-5; D perhaps matches TRBD1 (6 bases). The V end was cut by 6 bases, the J end by 1 base, with 13 bases between. The CDR3 has 15 residues. The germline CDR1 and CDR2 sequences are SNHLY and FYNNEI. CDR3 DNA: TGTGCCAGCAGGATACAGGGCTTAAGCAATCAGCCCCAGCATTTT. This translates into CASRIQGLSNQPQHF.

This chain joins TRBV19 and TRBJ1-1, with TRBD1 as a possible D gene (5 bases). Trimming took 4 bases from V and 3 from J, leaving 15 bases between them. CDR3 length: 15 amino acids. Germline CDR1 and CDR2: LNHDA and SQIVND (reference sequence). The CDR3 region has the DNA TGTGCCAGTAGTAGGGGGGGGAGGTTATACACTGAAGCTTTCTTT. Protein: CASSRGGRLYTEAFF.

V usage is TRBV7-6 and J usage is TRBJ1-4, with TRBD1 matching over 10 bases. CDR3 length equals 14 residues. V was clipped by 5 bases and J by 7 bases; unmatched bases: 4. The germline CDR1 and CDR2 sequences are SGHVS and FNYEAQ. CDR3 DNA sequence: TGTGCCAGCAGCAGACAGGGGGCGGTTGAAAAACTGTTTTTT. This gives the protein CASSRQGAVEKLFF. The whole variable domain, filled in from reference TRBV7-6 and TRBJ1-4, reads GAGVSQSPRYKVTKRGQDVALRCDPISGHVSLYWYRQALGQGPEFLTYFNYEAQQDKSGLPNDRFSAERPEGSISTLTIQRTEQRDSAMYRCASSRQGAVEKLFFGSGTQLSVL.

The table lists this clone with a count of one. The rearrangement links TRBV19 to TRBJ1-5; D uncertain. Germline-derived CDR1 and CDR2 are LNHDA and SQIVND (reference sequence). V was pared by 5 bases and J by 2 bases, with 13 bases between. The CDR3 sequence is 15 residues long. CDR3 amino acids: CASSLLAGGNQPQHF. CDR3 coding DNA: TGTGCCAGTAGTTTGTTAGCGGGAGGCAATCAGCCCCAGCATTTT.